This TCR beta chain was sequenced in a study of blood T cell repertoires in COVID-19. Study information: Some COVID-19 samples were acute and others convalescent; all came from the United States, Italy and Spain.

Individuals drawn from around 24 US areas were about 18 to 89 years old. The study counted Cohort 3 donors as recovered given two negative PCRs, clearance, or symptom resolution. V shed 1 base and J shed 4 bases, with 16 bases lying between them. Germline values: CDR1 MNHNS, CDR2 SASEGT. CDR3 size: 16 residues. This table comes from immunoSEQ multiplex PCR, and its TCRdb copy is limited to in-frame clones, with some not included. The profile shows fewer than 150,000 clones, about four fifths of them singletons. The TCR was taken from a man aged 25 to 40 who had recovered from COVID-19. The chain combines TRBV6-1 with TRBJ1-2; possible D gene TRBD1, 6 bases. The source material was PBMCs or T cells enriched from blood (not recorded which). The CDR3 loop is CASSEGGGRLGYGYTF. The CDR3 nucleotides are TGTGCCAGCAGTGAAGGGGGGGGCCGGCTAGGCTATGGCTACACCTTC.